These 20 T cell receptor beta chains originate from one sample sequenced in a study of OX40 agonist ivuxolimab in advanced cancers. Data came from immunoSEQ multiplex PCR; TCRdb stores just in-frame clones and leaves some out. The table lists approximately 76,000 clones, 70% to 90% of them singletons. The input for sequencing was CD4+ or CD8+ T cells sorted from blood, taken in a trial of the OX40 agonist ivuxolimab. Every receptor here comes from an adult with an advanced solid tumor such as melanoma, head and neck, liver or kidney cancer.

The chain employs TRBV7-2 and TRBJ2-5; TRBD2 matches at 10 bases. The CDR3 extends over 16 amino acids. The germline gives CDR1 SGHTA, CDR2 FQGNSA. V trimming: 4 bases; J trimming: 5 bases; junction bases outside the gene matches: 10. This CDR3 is CASSSTGTSATETQYF. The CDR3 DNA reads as TGTGCCAGCAGCTCAACCGGGACTAGCGCTACCGAGACCCAGTACTTC.

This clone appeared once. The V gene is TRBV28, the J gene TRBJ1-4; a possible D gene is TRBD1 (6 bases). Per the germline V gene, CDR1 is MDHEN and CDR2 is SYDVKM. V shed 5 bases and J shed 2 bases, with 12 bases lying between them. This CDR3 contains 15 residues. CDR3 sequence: CASSAPGVTNEKLFF. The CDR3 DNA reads TGTGCCAGCAGTGCTCCAGGGGTGACTAATGAAAAACTGTTTTTT.

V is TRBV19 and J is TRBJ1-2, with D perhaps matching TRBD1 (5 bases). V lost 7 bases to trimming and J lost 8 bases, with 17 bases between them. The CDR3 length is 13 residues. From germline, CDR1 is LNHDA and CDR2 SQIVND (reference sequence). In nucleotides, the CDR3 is TGTGCCAGTACCGCAACGGGGGTGGGAGGCTACACCTTC. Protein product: CASTATGVGGYTF.

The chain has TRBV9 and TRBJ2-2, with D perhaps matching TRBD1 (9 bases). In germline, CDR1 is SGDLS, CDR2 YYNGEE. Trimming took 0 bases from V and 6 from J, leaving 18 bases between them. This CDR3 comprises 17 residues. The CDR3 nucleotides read TGTGCCAGCAGCGTAGCGGGGGGGGGACAGGGAGCCGGGGAGCTGTTTTTT. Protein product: CASSVAGGGQGAGELFF.

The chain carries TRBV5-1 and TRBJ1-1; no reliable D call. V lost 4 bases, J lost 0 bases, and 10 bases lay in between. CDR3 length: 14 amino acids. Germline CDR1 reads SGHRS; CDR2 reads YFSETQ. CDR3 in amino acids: CASSPLSMNTEAFF. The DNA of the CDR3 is TGCGCCAGCAGCCCCCTCAGCATGAACACTGAAGCTTTCTTT.

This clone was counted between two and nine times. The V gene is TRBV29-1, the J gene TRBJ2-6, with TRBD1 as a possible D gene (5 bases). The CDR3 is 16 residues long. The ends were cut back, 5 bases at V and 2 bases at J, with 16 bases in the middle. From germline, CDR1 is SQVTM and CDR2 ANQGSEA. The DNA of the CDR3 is TGCAGCGTTTTCTTGAGCAGGGTTACTGGGGCCAACGTCCTGACTTTC. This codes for CSVFLSRVTGANVLTF.

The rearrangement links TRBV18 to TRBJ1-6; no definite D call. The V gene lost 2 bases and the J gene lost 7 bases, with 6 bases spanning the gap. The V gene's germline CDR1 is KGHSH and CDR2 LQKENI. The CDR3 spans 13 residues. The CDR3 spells CASSPFTNSPLHF. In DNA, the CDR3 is TGTGCCAGCTCACCATTCACCAATTCACCCCTCCACTTT.

CDR3 protein: CASSKKAVGSTDTQYF. The DNA for the CDR3 is TGTGCCAGCTCCAAGAAGGCGGTCGGAAGCACAGATACGCAGTATTTT. This sequence joins TRBV19 and TRBJ2-3; D not certain. Germline V gene data show CDR1 as LNHDA and CDR2 as SQIVND (reference sequence). The V gene lost 9 bases and the J gene lost 0 bases, with 19 bases spanning the gap. CDR3 length equals 16 residues.

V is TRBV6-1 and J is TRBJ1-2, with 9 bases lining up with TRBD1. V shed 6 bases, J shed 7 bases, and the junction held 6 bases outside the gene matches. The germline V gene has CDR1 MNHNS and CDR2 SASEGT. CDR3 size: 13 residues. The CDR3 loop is CASSNRGQGGYTF. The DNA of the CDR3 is TGTGCCAGCAGCAACAGGGGGCAAGGTGGCTACACCTTC.

The CDR3: CASYPGSNSYNSPLHF. The CDR3, as DNA: TGTGCCAGCTACCCGGGATCTAATTCCTATAATTCACCCCTCCACTTT. V is TRBV27 and J is TRBJ1-6; no clear D. The CDR3 is 16 residues long. Germline loops: CDR1 MNHEY, CDR2 SMNVEV (reference sequence). With 8 bases removed from V and 1 base from J, the gap between germline ends came to 15 bases.

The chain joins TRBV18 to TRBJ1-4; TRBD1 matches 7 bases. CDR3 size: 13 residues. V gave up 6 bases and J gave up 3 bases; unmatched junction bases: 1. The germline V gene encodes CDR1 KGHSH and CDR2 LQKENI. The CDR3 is CASSGTANEKLFF. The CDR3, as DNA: TGTGCCAGCTCCGGGACAGCTAATGAAAAACTGTTTTTT.

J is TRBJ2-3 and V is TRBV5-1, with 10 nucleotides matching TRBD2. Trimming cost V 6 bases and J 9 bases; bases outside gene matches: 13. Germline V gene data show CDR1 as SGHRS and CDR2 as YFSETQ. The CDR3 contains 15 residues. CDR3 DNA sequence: TGCGCCAGCACCGATTCCGGGACTAGCGCAGGGACGCAGTATTTT. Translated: CASTDSGTSAGTQYF.

In nucleotides, the CDR3 is TGTGCCAGCAGCTTAACGCCCGACGAGCCTGGGGGCTACACCTTC. This gives the protein CASSLTPDEPGGYTF. The chain couples TRBV7-3 to TRBJ1-2; D gene uncertain. Germline loops: CDR1 SGHTA, CDR2 FQGTGA. The length of the CDR3 is 15 residues. V was clipped by 0 bases and J by 8 bases, with 16 bases between them.

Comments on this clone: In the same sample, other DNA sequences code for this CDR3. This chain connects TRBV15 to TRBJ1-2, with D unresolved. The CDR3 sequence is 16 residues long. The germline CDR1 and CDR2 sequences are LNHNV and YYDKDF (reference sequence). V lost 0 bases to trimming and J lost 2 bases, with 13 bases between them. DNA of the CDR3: TGTGCCACCAGCAGAGATCTTGTAGGACGAAACTATGGCTACACCTTC. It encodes CATSRDLVGRNYGYTF.

CDR3: CASSDGHRNQPQHF. The CDR3 DNA follows: TGTGCCAGCAGTGATGGACACCGCAATCAGCCCCAGCATTTT. The chain couples TRBV6-1 to TRBJ1-5, with D perhaps matching TRBD1 (5 bases). V dropped 3 bases and J dropped 2 bases, with 8 bases sitting between them. The CDR3 consists of 14 residues. Germline assignment: CDR1 MNHNS and CDR2 SASEGT.

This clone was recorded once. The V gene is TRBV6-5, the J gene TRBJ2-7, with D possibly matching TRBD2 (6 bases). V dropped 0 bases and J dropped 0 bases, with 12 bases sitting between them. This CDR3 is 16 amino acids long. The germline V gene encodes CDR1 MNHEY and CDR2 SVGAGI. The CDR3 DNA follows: TGTGCCAGCAGTTACTCATCTAGCGCGAGCTCCTACGAGCAGTACTTC. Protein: CASSYSSSASSYEQYF.

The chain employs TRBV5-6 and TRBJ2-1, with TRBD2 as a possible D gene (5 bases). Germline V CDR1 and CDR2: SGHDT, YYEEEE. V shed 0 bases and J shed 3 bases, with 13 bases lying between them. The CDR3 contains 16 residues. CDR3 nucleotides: TGTGCCAGCAGCTTGGAGTTAGCGTCTCTCTACAATGAGCAGTTCTTC. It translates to CASSLELASLYNEQFF.

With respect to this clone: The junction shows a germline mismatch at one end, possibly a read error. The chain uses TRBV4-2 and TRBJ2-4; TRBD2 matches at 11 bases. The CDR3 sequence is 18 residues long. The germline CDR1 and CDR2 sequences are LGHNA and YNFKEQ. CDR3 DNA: TGTGCCAGCAGCCCGAGCTCCACTAGCGGGGGAGCGCTCCCCCTTCTGGACTTC. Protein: CASSPSSTSGGALPLLDF.

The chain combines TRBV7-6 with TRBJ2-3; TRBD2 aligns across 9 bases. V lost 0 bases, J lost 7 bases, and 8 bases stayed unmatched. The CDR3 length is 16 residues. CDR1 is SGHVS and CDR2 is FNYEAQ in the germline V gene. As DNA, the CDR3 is TGTGCCAGCAGCTTAGCTGGGACTAGCACTCCCCATACGCAGTATTTT. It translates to CASSLAGTSTPHTQYF.

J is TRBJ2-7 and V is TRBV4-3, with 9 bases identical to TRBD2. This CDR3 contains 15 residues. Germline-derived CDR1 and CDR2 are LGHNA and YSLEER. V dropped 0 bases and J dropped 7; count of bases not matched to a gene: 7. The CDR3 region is CASSQDRGGAWEQYF. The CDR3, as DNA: TGCGCCAGCAGCCAAGATCGCGGGGGGGCATGGGAGCAGTACTTC.